The clone carrying this T cell receptor beta chain was counted a single time. Antigen unknown. CDR3 size: 14 residues. Germline V gene lookup returns CDR1 SGHRS and CDR2 YFSETQ. With 0 bases removed from V and 2 bases from J, the gap between germline ends came to 8 bases. This specimen comes from a study of long-term antiretroviral therapy in people with HIV. One or more pre-ART and two or more post-ART PBMC samples were available from each donor. The libraries were made with immunoSEQ v3.0 at survey level. Sequencing was performed with immunoSEQ multiplex PCR; in TCRdb, only in-frame clones are kept and a portion is missing. Counted here are about 21,000 clones, about four fifths occurring once; the ten biggest clones make up 5.6%. The study's findings and limits: Across all time points, the repertoire was dominated by clones that expanded before ART.

The rearrangement uses TRBV5-1 and TRBJ1-1, with no clear D. The sequence was collected from a woman aged 30 to 39 with HIV. This material consisted of unsorted PBMCs, taken 0.2 years after starting antiretroviral therapy. This CDR3 is CASSLGGPNTEAFF. In DNA, the CDR3 is TGCGCCAGCAGCTTGGGTGGTCCAAACACTGAAGCTTTCTTT.